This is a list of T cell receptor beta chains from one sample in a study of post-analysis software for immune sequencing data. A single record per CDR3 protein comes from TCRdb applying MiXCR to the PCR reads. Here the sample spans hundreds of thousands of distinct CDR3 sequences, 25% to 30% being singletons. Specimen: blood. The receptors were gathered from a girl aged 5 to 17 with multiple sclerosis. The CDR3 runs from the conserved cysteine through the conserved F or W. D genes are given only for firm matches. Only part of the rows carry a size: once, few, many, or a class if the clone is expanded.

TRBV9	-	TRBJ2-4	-	CASSVGTDQNIQYF	TGTGCCAGCAGCGTTGGGACTGATCAAAACATTCAGTACTTC
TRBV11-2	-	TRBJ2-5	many	CASSRQVQETQYF	TGTGCCAGCAGCCGACAAGTTCAAGAGACCCAGTACTTC
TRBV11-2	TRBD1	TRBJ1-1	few	CASSFIFPARDRGTFYTEAFF	TGTGCCAGCAGCTTTATCTTCCCCGCAAGGGACAGGGGGACCTTCTACACTGAAGCTTTCTTT
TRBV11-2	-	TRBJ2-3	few	CASSLDPQSTDTQYF	TGTGCCAGCAGCTTAGATCCGCAGAGCACAGATACGCAGTATTTT
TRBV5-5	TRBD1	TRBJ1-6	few	CASTFGGQNSPLHF	TGTGCCAGCACCTTCGGGGGACAGAATTCACCCCTCCACTTT
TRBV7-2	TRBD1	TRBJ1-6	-	CASSSSGQYNSPLHF	TGTGCCAGCAGCTCCTCGGGACAGTATAATTCACCCCTCCACTTT
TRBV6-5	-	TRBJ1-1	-	CASSYADSTEAFF	TGTGCCAGCAGTTACGCGGACAGCACTGAAGCTTTCTTT
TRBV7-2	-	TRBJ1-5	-	CASSPKKGRQPQHF	TGTGCCAGCAGCCCCAAGAAAGGGCGCCAGCCCCAGCATTTT
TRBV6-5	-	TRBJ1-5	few	CASSYRGGLGNQPQHF	TGTGCCAGCAGTTACCGTGGGGGTTTAGGCAATCAGCCCCAGCATTTT
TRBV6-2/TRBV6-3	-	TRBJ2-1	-	CASRSSSLINEQFF	TGTGCCAGCAGGAGTAGTAGCTTGATCAATGAGCAGTTCTTC
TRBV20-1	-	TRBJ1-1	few	CSAISGLETEAFF	TGCAGTGCTATTTCTGGCCTGGAGACTGAAGCTTTCTTT
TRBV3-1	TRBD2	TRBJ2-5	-	CASIMSGATVGTQYF	TGTGCCAGCATAATGAGCGGGGCCACCGTCGGGACCCAGTACTTC
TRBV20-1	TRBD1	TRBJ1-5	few	CSATVPWTGDKYSNQPQHF	TGCAGTGCTACAGTCCCGTGGACAGGCGACAAGTATAGCAATCAGCCCCAGCATTTT
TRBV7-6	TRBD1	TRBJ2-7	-	CASSWTGRISEQYF	TGTGCCAGCAGCTGGACAGGGAGGATATCCGAGCAGTACTTC
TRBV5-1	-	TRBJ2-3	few	CASRLNEDTQYF	TGCGCCAGCAGACTAAACGAAGATACGCAGTATTTT
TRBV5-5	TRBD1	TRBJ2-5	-	CASSRRTGDYNEQYF	TGTGCCAGCAGTCGAAGGACAGGAGACTACAATGAGCAGTACTTC
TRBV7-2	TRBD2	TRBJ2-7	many	CASSSQRGKAYEQYF	TGTGCCAGCAGCTCCCAGCGGGGAAAGGCCTACGAGCAGTACTTC
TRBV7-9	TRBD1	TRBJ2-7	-	CASRETGGWDEQYF	TGTGCCAGCAGAGAGACAGGGGGCTGGGACGAGCAGTACTTC
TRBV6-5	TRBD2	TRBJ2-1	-	CASSYWTSGSDEQFF	TGTGCCAGCAGTTACTGGACTAGCGGGAGTGATGAGCAGTTCTTC
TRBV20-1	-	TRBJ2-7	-	CSAPAAGPSSYEQYF	TGCAGTGCCCCCGCGGCAGGTCCGAGCTCCTACGAGCAGTACTTC
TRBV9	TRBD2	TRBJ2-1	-	CASSGSGTSYNEQFF	TGTGCCAGCAGCGGAAGCGGGACCTCCTACAATGAGCAGTTCTTC
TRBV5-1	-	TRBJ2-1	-	CASSLERGRSYNEQFF	TGCGCCAGCAGCTTGGAGAGGGGGAGGTCCTACAATGAGCAGTTCTTC
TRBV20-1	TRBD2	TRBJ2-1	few	CSARPGRGSPRREQFF	TGCAGTGCTAGACCCGGGAGGGGCTCCCCGCGACGTGAGCAGTTCTTC
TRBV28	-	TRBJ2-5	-	CASSWGNPQVETQYF	TGTGCCAGCAGTTGGGGGAATCCCCAAGTAGAGACCCAGTACTTC
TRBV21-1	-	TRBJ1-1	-	CASPKLSGTGGYTITEAFF	TGTGCCAGCCCAAAACTTTCCGGGACAGGGGGCTACACTATCACTGAAGCTTTCTTT
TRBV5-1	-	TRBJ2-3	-	CASSPPDSVSTDTQYF	TGCGCCAGCAGCCCCCCCGATTCTGTTAGCACAGATACGCAGTATTTT
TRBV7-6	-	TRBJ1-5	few	CASSLGGGMGNQPQHF	TGTGCCAGCAGCTTAGGTGGAGGGATGGGCAATCAGCCCCAGCATTTT
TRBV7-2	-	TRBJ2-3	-	CASSYSSRDQGPTQYF	TGTGCCAGCAGCTACAGTTCCCGGGACCAGGGCCCAACTCAGTATTTT
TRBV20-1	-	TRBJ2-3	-	CSASLRGLTDTQYF	TGCAGTGCTAGCTTGCGGGGCCTCACAGATACGCAGTATTTT
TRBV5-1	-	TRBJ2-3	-	CASSKDTQYF	TGCGCCAGCTCCAAGGATACGCAGTATTTT
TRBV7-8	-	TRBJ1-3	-	CASSRRTELYSGNTIYF	TGTGCCAGCAGCCGTAGGACTGAGTTATACTCTGGAAACACCATATATTTT
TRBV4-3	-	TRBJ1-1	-	CASSQAGVREAFF	TGCGCCAGCAGCCAAGCTGGAGTCCGTGAAGCTTTCTTT
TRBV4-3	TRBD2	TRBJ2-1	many	CASSRTGLGVVNEQFF	TGCGCCAGCAGCCGTACTGGACTAGGGGTGGTCAATGAGCAGTTCTTC
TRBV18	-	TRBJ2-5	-	CASSPPLAAQETQYF	TGTGCCAGCTCACCCCCACTGGCAGCACAAGAGACCCAGTACTTC
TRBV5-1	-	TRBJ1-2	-	CASSALDGGNYGYTF	TGCGCCAGCAGCGCTCTGGACGGGGGAAACTATGGCTACACCTTC
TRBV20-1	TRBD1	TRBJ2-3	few	CSARAGTGVGDTQYF	TGCAGTGCTAGAGCCGGGACAGGGGTGGGAGATACGCAGTATTTT
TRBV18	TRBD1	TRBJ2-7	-	CASSPLSFQGASQSVQYF	TGTGCCAGCTCACCACTATCCTTCCAGGGGGCAAGTCAATCGGTGCAGTACTTC
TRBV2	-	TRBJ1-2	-	CASPAGAKPRTGYTF	TGTGCCAGCCCTGCAGGAGCCAAGCCCCGGACTGGCTACACCTTC
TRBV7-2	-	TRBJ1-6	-	CASRKFSGDSPLHF	TGTGCCAGCAGGAAATTCTCCGGGGATTCACCCCTCCACTTT
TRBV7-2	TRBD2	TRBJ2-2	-	CASSRLAGAGELFF	TGTGCCAGCAGCCGACTAGCGGGGGCCGGGGAGCTGTTTTTT
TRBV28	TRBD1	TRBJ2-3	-	CASSSYPTGSRLSSTDTQYF	TGTGCCAGCAGTTCCTATCCGACAGGGAGCCGACTCTCTAGCACAGATACGCAGTATTTT
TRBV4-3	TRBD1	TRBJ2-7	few	CASSQARAGGYEQYF	TGCGCCAGCAGCCAAGCCCGTGCAGGGGGCTACGAGCAGTACTTC
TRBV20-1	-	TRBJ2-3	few	CSASLLVSTDTQYF	TGCAGTGCTAGCCTACTAGTGTCCACAGATACGCAGTATTTT
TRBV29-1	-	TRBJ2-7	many	CSVEGIRGRGEQYF	TGCAGCGTTGAAGGTATCCGGGGGAGAGGTGAGCAGTACTTC
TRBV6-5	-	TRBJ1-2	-	CASRGVSWGCTF	TGTGCCAGCAGGGGCGTCTCGTGGGGCTGCACCTTC
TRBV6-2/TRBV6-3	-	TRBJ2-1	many	CASSDEGNEQFF	TGTGCCAGCAGTGACGAGGGGAATGAGCAGTTCTTC
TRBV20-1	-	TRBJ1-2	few	CSALGREVGGYTF	TGCAGTGCCCTCGGTCGAGAGGTCGGTGGCTACACCTTC